The next 21 T cell receptor beta chains were all read from a single sample in a study of blood T cell repertoires in COVID-19. Measured with immunoSEQ multiplex PCR; TCRdb has only the in-frame clones, and not every one. The data contain approximately 190,000 clones, approximately 82% of them singletons. The sequenced material came from PBMCs or T cells enriched from blood (not recorded which). All receptors come from a woman aged 60 to 75 with acute COVID-19.

This chain uses TRBV4-3 with TRBJ1-1, with D possibly matching TRBD1 (5 bases). The CDR3 is made up of 13 amino acids. Germline assignment: CDR1 LGHNA and CDR2 YSLEER. V was cut by 6 bases and J by 0 bases, with 8 bases left in between. The CDR3: CASRGQLNTEAFF. For the CDR3, the DNA is TGCGCCAGCAGGGGGCAGTTGAACACTGAAGCTTTCTTT.

J is TRBJ1-3 and V is TRBV4-1; D call uncertain. CDR1 and CDR2 from the germline V gene are MGHRA and YSYEKL. The CDR3 runs 15 residues. Trimming stripped 1 base from V and 1 base from J, with 8 bases between. CDR3 DNA: TGCGCCAGCAGCCAAGTAGCGCCTTCTGGAAACACCATATATTTT. The encoded protein is CASSQVAPSGNTIYF.

The rearrangement uses TRBV4-1 and TRBJ2-3; 13 bases line up with TRBD2. V shed 4 bases and J 2 bases; nucleotides not matched to a gene: 3. The germline gives CDR1 MGHRA, CDR2 YSYEKL. The CDR3 covers 16 residues. The CDR3 coding sequence is TGCGCCAGCAGCCGCGGACTAGCGGGGGTCACAGATACGCAGTATTTT. Its translation is CASSRGLAGVTDTQYF.

The chain recombines TRBV28 with TRBJ2-3; the D is unclear. V was cut by 7 bases and J by 1 base, with 6 bases left in between. The germline V gene encodes CDR1 MDHEN and CDR2 SYDVKM. This CDR3 spans 12 amino acids. CDR3 protein: CASTEGTDTQYF. The CDR3 nucleotides are TGTGCCAGCACCGAGGGCACAGATACGCAGTATTTT.

The sample holds a few counts of this clone. This chain uses TRBV19 with TRBJ1-2, with a weak D call TRBD1 (5 bases). The CDR3 is 13 residues long. CDR1 and CDR2 from the germline V gene are LNHDA and SQIVND (reference sequence). The V end was cut by 5 bases, the J end by 8 bases, with 15 bases between. CDR3: CASSGRDRSGYTF. In DNA form, the CDR3 reads TGTGCCAGTAGTGGGAGGGACCGGTCCGGCTACACCTTC. Together with reference TRBV19 and TRBJ1-2, the CDR3 gives the full variable domain: DGGITQSPKYLFRKEGQNVTLSCEQNLNHDAMYWYRQDPGQGLRLIYYSQIVNDFQKGDIAEGYSVSREKKESFPLTVTSAQKNPTAFYLCASSGRDRSGYTFGSGTRLTVV.

This chain joins TRBV6-4 and TRBJ1-2; D is perhaps TRBD1 (5 bases). The CDR3 loop spans 13 amino acids. The germline V gene has CDR1 MRHNA and CDR2 SNTAGT. The germline V and J ends were trimmed by 0 bases and 8 bases, with 10 bases remaining between them. The CDR3 reads CASSDSAGQGYTF. The CDR3 nucleotides are TGTGCCAGCAGTGACTCGGCAGGGCAAGGCTACACCTTC.

The chain is built from TRBV4-3 and TRBJ1-5, with 8 bases that match TRBD1. The CDR3 is 15 residues long. The germline gives CDR1 LGHNA, CDR2 YSLEER. The V gene end was trimmed by 1 base and the J gene end by 7 bases; junction bases not matched to a gene: 6. CDR3 in DNA: TGCGCCAGCAGCCAAGGTACAGGGGGTCTCCAGCCCCAGCATTTT. This codes for CASSQGTGGLQPQHF.

The chain combines TRBV21-1 with TRBJ1-1; TRBD1, as called in the table, went unchecked against the DNA. TRBV21-1 is a pseudogene locus. The CDR3 covers 19 residues. The CDR3 is CASDDSRDTAFPVDTEAFF. DNA for the CDR3: TGTGCCAGCGACGACAGCCGGGACACAGCCTTCCCGGTGGACACTGAAGCTTTCTTT.

The chain links TRBV9 to TRBJ1-3, with a weak D call TRBD1 (6 bases). Trimming shortened V by 2 bases and J by 0 bases, and 18 bases separated the two germline ends. Germline CDR1 SGDLS, CDR2 YYNGEE. This CDR3 has 18 amino acids. This CDR3 reads CASSVGMTGQSSGNTIYF. The CDR3 nucleotides are TGTGCCAGCAGCGTGGGAATGACCGGACAGAGCTCTGGAAACACCATATATTTT.

The V call is TRBV12-3 or TRBV12-4, the J call TRBJ1-1, with a tentative D call TRBD1 (5 bases). V dropped 11 bases and J dropped 5 bases, with 18 bases sitting between them. The CDR3 totals 13 residues. CDR3 residues: CASWDLGGTEAFF. The CDR3 region has the DNA TGTGCCTCCTGGGACCTGGGGGGGACTGAAGCTTTCTTT.

This chain connects TRBV5-1 to TRBJ2-1; the match to TRBD2 covers 7 bases. Germline trimming cut 6 bases from V and 4 bases from J; bases unmatched to any gene: 4. Germline V gene lookup returns CDR1 SGHRS and CDR2 YFSETQ. The CDR3 contains 13 residues. The CDR3 DNA reads as TGCGCCAGCAACCAGCGGGGTTACAATGAGCAGTTCTTC. Its translation: CASNQRGYNEQFF.

J is TRBJ2-1 and V is TRBV7-9; 7 positions match TRBD1. V trimming: 6 bases; J trimming: 5 bases; junction bases outside the gene matches: 7. Per the germline V gene, CDR1 is SEHNR and CDR2 is FQNEAQ (reference sequence). The CDR3 loop spans 14 amino acids. CDR3 in DNA: TGTGCCAGCAGGGTGTCCGGGACAGACAATGAGCAGTTCTTC. Translation: CASRVSGTDNEQFF.

This clone was picked up one time. The rearrangement uses TRBV5-1 and TRBJ1-3; TRBD1 is a possible D gene (6 bases). Trimming removed 0 bases at V and 0 bases at J, with 10 bases between. CDR3 length: 16 amino acids. Per the germline V gene, CDR1 is SGHRS and CDR2 is YFSETQ. The CDR3 spells CASSLDRASSGNTIYF. DNA of the CDR3: TGCGCCAGCAGCTTGGACAGGGCGAGCTCTGGAAACACCATATATTTT.

The chain employs TRBV10-3 and TRBJ2-7, with a tentative D call TRBD1 (7 bases). V was shortened by 10 bases and J by 4 bases, with 20 bases between the two germline ends. The V gene's germline CDR1 is ENHRY and CDR2 SYGVKD. The CDR3 totals 14 residues. Here the CDR3 reads CATSQGGRGYEQYV. Written as DNA, the CDR3 is TGTGCCACATCTCAGGGGGGCAGGGGGTACGAGCAGTACGTC.

This chain connects TRBV28 to TRBJ2-3; TRBD2 matches at 7 bases. V was pared by 8 bases and J by 1 base, with 3 bases of the junction left unmatched. CDR1 is MDHEN and CDR2 is SYDVKM in the germline V gene. The CDR3 has 13 residues. The CDR3 loop reads CASGGGGTDTQYF. The CDR3 nucleotides are TGTGCCAGCGGTGGGGGGGGCACAGATACGCAGTATTTT.

CDR3 nucleotides: TGTGCCTGGAGCGCCGACAGGGGTGCTGGCTACACCTTC. Protein product: CAWSADRGAGYTF. The rearrangement joins TRBV30 to TRBJ1-2; 8 nucleotides align to TRBD1. The length of the CDR3 is 13 residues. V was pared by 3 bases and J by 7 bases, with 7 bases of the junction left unmatched. Germline V CDR1 and CDR2: GTSNPN, SVGIG (reference sequence).

V is TRBV28 and J is TRBJ2-2, with 7 nucleotides matching TRBD2. CDR3 length equals 15 residues. Germline values: CDR1 MDHEN, CDR2 SYDVKM. V dropped 5 bases and J dropped 5; count of bases not matched to a gene: 8. The CDR3 sequence: CASSPRGVGTGELFF. CDR3 nucleotides: TGTGCCAGCAGTCCCCGGGGGGTCGGGACCGGGGAGCTGTTTTTT.

This chain joins TRBV5-1 and TRBJ1-6; 8 bases align to TRBD1. Germline values: CDR1 SGHRS, CDR2 YFSETQ. Losses at the gene ends were 4 bases for V and 4 bases for J; bases not matched to a gene: 13. This CDR3 is 18 amino acids long. The CDR3 loop reads CASSLTSGTGPYNSPLHF. CDR3 in DNA: TGCGCCAGCAGCCTTACAAGCGGGACAGGTCCTTATAATTCACCCCTCCACTTT.

The V call is TRBV5-5, the J call TRBJ1-6, with TRBD1 matching 8 bases. This CDR3 comprises 14 residues. Germline V lookup: CDR1 SGHKS, CDR2 YYEKEE (reference sequence). V gave up 2 bases and J gave up 7 bases; unmatched junction bases: 2. The CDR3 nucleotides are TGTGCCAGCAGCTTATACAGGGGGAATTCACCCCTCCACTTT. Translation gives CASSLYRGNSPLHF.

This chain uses TRBV27 with TRBJ2-2; the match to TRBD2 covers 8 bases. The CDR3 covers 16 residues. Trimming removed 6 bases from V and 1 base from J; junction bases left unmatched: 7. Germline values: CDR1 MNHEY, CDR2 SMNVEV (reference sequence). The chain's CDR3 is CASRGLGRVNTGELFF. In DNA form, the CDR3 reads TGTGCCAGCAGGGGACTAGGCAGGGTGAACACCGGGGAGCTGTTTTTT.

CDR3 protein: CAISGTGSVQFF. CDR3 nucleotide sequence: TGTGCCATCAGTGGGACAGGGTCGGTCCAGTTCTTC. The V gene is TRBV10-3, the J gene TRBJ2-1, with 8 bases that match TRBD1. V shed 4 bases and J 13 bases; nucleotides not matched to a gene: 6. CDR1 is ENHRY, CDR2 SYGVKD, per germline. This CDR3 has 12 amino acids.